The entry below gives a single TCR beta chain sequence along with its context. The V gene end was trimmed by 4 bases and the J gene end by 4 bases; junction bases not matched to a gene: 7. CDR1 and CDR2 from the germline V gene are SGHKS and YYEKEE (reference sequence). CDR3 length: 17 residues. Sequencing was performed with immunoSEQ multiplex PCR; in TCRdb, only in-frame clones are kept and a portion is missing. Altogether under 150,000 clones are present, more than 80% being singletons, with the ten largest covering under 3.5%. The data belong to a study of blood T cell repertoires in COVID-19. This TCR derives from a woman aged 55-69 years with active COVID-19. Source material: peripheral blood. The chain has TRBV5-5 and TRBJ2-1; 14 bases are a match to TRBD2. CDR3 protein: CASSEPRTSGRYNEQFF. The CDR3 DNA is TGTGCCAGCAGCGAACCCAGGACTAGCGGGAGGTACAATGAGCAGTTCTTC.